The rows below give T cell receptor beta chains drawn from one sample of a study of blood T cells in healthy people across ages. Each CDR3 protein gets one entry after TCRdb re-called the 5' RACE reads with MiXCR. The table shows approximately 780,000 distinct CDR3 sequences, with about 26% occurring only once. This sample was also put to use in a study of T cells of mothers and their children.

Sequenced sample: blood. The receptor source for this set is a boy aged 5-17 years in good health. Both conserved end residues are part of each CDR3. The D gene is left open where the match is weak. Clone size is shown for a subset of rows, as once, few, many or a class of expanded clone.

clone_size,v_call,j_call,d_call,cdr3_aa,cdr3_nt
-,TRBV27,TRBJ1-2,TRBD1,CASSLTGGALYGYTF,TGTGCCAGCAGCCTTACAGGGGGCGCGCTCTACGGCTACACCTTC
-,TRBV6-1,TRBJ2-1,TRBD2,CASTLIAGNNEQFF,TGTGCCAGCACCCTAATAGCGGGTAACAATGAGCAGTTCTTC
-,TRBV3-1,TRBJ1-4,TRBD1,CASRETGGNEKLFF,TGTGCCAGCAGGGAAACAGGGGGCAATGAAAAACTGTTTTTT
-,TRBV20-1,TRBJ1-4,-,CSAREGPLNEKLFF,TGCAGTGCTAGAGAGGGCCCCCTAAATGAAAAACTGTTTTTT
-,TRBV5-1,TRBJ2-1,-,CASSFRKPGNEQFF,TGCGCCAGCAGCTTTCGGAAACCGGGCAATGAGCAGTTCTTC
-,TRBV12-3/TRBV12-4,TRBJ2-1,-,CASEVQYPYNEQFF,TGTGCCAGCGAAGTCCAGTACCCATACAATGAGCAGTTCTTC
-,TRBV28,TRBJ2-5,TRBD2,CASRLSRAGDPVPIF,TGTGCCAGCAGGCTGTCCCGTGCGGGAGACCCAGTACCTATTTTC
-,TRBV12-3/TRBV12-4,TRBJ1-1,-,CAGAHGSLNTEAFF,TGTGCCGGCGCCCACGGGTCCTTGAACACTGAAGCTTTCTTT
few,TRBV20-1,TRBJ1-4,-,CSARGPQDNEKLFF,TGCAGTGCTAGGGGGCCCCAGGATAATGAAAAACTGTTTTTT
-,TRBV20-1,TRBJ1-2,-,CSARDRNRVEGAGYTF,TGCAGTGCTAGAGATAGGAACAGGGTCGAAGGGGCTGGCTACACCTTC
few,TRBV5-6,TRBJ2-3,-,CASSLRQYTSTDTQYF,TGTGCCAGCAGCTTGCGGCAGTATACGAGCACAGATACGCAGTATTTT
few,TRBV6-5,TRBJ2-7,-,CASRRAGEGRYEQYF,TGTGCCAGCCGTCGGGCAGGGGAGGGGAGATACGAGCAGTACTTC
-,TRBV12-3/TRBV12-4,TRBJ2-2,-,CASTHLGRANTGELFF,TGTGCCAGCACTCACCTGGGCAGGGCGAACACCGGGGAGCTGTTTTTT
once,TRBV3-1,TRBJ1-2,-,CASSQVAGAYGYTF,TGTGCCAGCAGCCAAGTGGCAGGGGCCTATGGCTACACCTTC
-,TRBV4-2,TRBJ1-1,-,CASSQDWSGASATEAFF,TGTGCCAGCAGCCAAGATTGGTCGGGAGCTTCCGCCACTGAAGCTTTCTTT
-,TRBV28,TRBJ2-7,-,CASRESSGVRGSEQYF,TGTGCCAGCCGCGAAAGCTCGGGGGTGAGGGGTTCCGAGCAGTACTTC
-,TRBV7-8,TRBJ1-4,-,CASSPRPDRNEKLFF,TGTGCCAGCAGCCCGCGTCCCGACCGAAATGAAAAACTGTTTTTT
-,TRBV5-5,TRBJ1-1,-,CASRSTAKTEAFF,TGTGCCAGCAGATCCACAGCGAAAACTGAAGCTTTCTTT
-,TRBV29-1,TRBJ2-1,TRBD2,CSVVSSGGNEQFF,TGCAGCGTTGTATCAAGCGGGGGAAATGAGCAGTTCTTC
few,TRBV2,TRBJ2-5,-,CASSIGRGAGETQYF,TGTGCCAGCAGTATTGGACGGGGGGCTGGAGAGACCCAGTACTTC
many,TRBV5-4,TRBJ2-5,TRBD1,CASSLDRGSVETQYF,TGTGCCAGCAGCTTGGACAGGGGATCGGTGGAGACCCAGTACTTC
-,TRBV15,TRBJ2-1,TRBD1,CATSRGTGGTVNEQFF,TGTGCCACCAGCAGAGGCACAGGGGGGACAGTCAATGAGCAGTTCTTC
-,TRBV15,TRBJ1-1,-,CATSRGPFKNTEAFF,TGTGCCACCAGCAGAGGTCCGTTCAAGAACACTGAAGCTTTCTTT
few,TRBV15,TRBJ2-7,-,CATSRQGEREQYF,TGTGCCACCAGCAGACAGGGAGAACGCGAGCAGTACTTC
-,TRBV18,TRBJ2-7,TRBD2,CASSPRLAAIYEQYF,TGTGCCAGCTCACCCCGACTAGCGGCGATCTACGAGCAGTACTTC
-,TRBV5-1,TRBJ2-7,TRBD2,CASSSGLVGYEQYF,TGCGCCAGCAGCTCCGGACTAGTCGGCTACGAGCAGTACTTC
-,TRBV5-1,TRBJ2-4,-,CASSFGPGNIQYF,TGCGCCAGCAGCTTCGGTCCGGGAAACATTCAGTACTTC
-,TRBV20-1,TRBJ2-7,TRBD1,CSAGGTGGAYEQYF,TGCAGTGCGGGGGGGACAGGGGGAGCCTACGAGCAGTACTTC
few,TRBV7-9,TRBJ2-7,-,CASSSPTATYEQYF,TGTGCCAGCAGCTCCCCGACAGCTACCTACGAGCAGTACTTC
once,TRBV12-3/TRBV12-4,TRBJ2-5,-,CASSRGAQYF,TGTGCCAGCAGCAGGGGAGCCCAGTACTTC
-,TRBV27,TRBJ2-6,-,CASSLSLGSGANVLTF,TGTGCCAGCAGTTTATCGTTAGGGTCTGGGGCCAACGTCCTGACTTTC
few,TRBV6-6,TRBJ1-2,-,CASSGMMGNYGYTF,TGTGCCAGCAGTGGGATGATGGGGAACTATGGCTACACCTTC
-,TRBV7-9,TRBJ2-7,TRBD2,CASSLLVAGVTYEQYF,TGTGCCAGCAGCTTGCTAGTAGCGGGGGTTACCTACGAGCAGTACTTC
few,TRBV3-1,TRBJ2-7,-,CASRQEYEQYF,TGTGCCAGCAGACAGGAATACGAGCAGTACTTC
-,TRBV30,TRBJ1-1,-,CAWSVRLGTEAFF,TGTGCCTGGAGTGTAAGGTTGGGAACTGAAGCTTTCTTT
-,TRBV5-1,TRBJ1-2,-,CASSSSVNYGYTF,TGCGCCAGCAGCTCCTCAGTGAACTATGGCTACACCTTC
few,TRBV27,TRBJ2-7,TRBD1,CASSSGTGVRSYEQYF,TGTGCCAGCAGTTCGGGAACAGGGGTCCGCTCCTACGAGCAGTACTTC